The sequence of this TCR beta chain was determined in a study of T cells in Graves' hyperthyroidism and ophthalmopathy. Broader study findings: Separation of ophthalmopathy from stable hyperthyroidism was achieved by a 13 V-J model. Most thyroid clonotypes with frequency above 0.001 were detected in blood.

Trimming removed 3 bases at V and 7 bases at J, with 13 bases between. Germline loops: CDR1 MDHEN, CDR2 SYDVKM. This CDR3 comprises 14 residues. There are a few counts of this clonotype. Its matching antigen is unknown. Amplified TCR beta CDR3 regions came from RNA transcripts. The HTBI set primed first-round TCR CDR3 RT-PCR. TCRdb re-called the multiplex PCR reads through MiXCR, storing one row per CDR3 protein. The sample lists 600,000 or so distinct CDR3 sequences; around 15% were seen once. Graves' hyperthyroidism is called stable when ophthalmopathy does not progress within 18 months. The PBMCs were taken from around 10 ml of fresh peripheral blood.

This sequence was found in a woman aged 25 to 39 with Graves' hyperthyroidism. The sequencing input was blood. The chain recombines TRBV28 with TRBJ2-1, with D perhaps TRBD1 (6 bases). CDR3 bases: TGTGCCAGCAGTTTCAAACAGGGATGGAATGAGCAGTTCTTC. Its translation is CASSFKQGWNEQFF.